This TCR beta chain was captured by sequencing in a study of Ad26.COV2.S vaccination and SARS-CoV-2 variants. Study summary: Intramuscular Ad26.COV2.S doses were given once or twice, 56 days apart.

As to treatment: over 15 received Ad26.COV2.S at low or high dose, single or two shots; five or six received placebo; per-sample allocation not given. Repertoires come from day 63 after the first vaccine or placebo injection. Produced via immunoSEQ multiplex PCR; TCRdb's table is partial and in-frame only. The sample lists 400,000 to 450,000 clones; around 92% were seen once. The clonotype originates from a person aged 18-65 years who received the Ad26.COV2.S COVID-19 vaccine or a placebo. Here the sequenced sample was peripheral blood, taken in a trial of Ad26.COV2.S vaccine versus placebo.

The CDR3 DNA sequence: TGTGCCAGCAGCCAAGATTTCGGACCCACAGATACGCAGTATTTT. Encoded protein: CASSQDFGPTDTQYF. The V and J genes are TRBV3-1 (or the pseudogene TRBV3-2) and TRBJ2-3, with D uncertain. Per the germline V gene, CDR1 is LGHDT and CDR2 is YNNKEL (reference sequence). Trimming took off 0 bases at V and 2 bases at J, with 9 bases between the two ends. CDR3 length equals 15 residues.